Following are 21 T cell receptor beta chains from one sample sequenced in a study of T cell repertoires in cytomegalovirus infection. TCRdb reanalysed the reads using MiXCR and keeps one entry per CDR3 protein. Of approximately 220,000 distinct CDR3 sequences detected, around 35% appear once; the ten largest clones hold about 60%. The antigens of these receptors remain unknown. Sequenced material: CD8+ T cells from cultured PBMCs, taken from culture after CMV antigen stimulation. All receptors come from a human donor in good health (CMV status not recorded). Some clones in this sample may be carry-over from other donors' samples.

The CDR3 spells CAISESGILEGTEAFF. The CDR3 DNA is TGTGCCATCAGTGAGTCGGGGATACTGGAGGGGACTGAAGCTTTCTTT. The J gene is TRBJ1-1, the V gene TRBV10-3; D is possibly TRBD1 (5 bases). Germline V gives CDR1 ENHRY, CDR2 SYGVKD. Trimming pared 0 bases from V and 5 bases from J, leaving 16 bases between. CDR3 length: 16 residues.

As concerns this clonotype: Its ends do not fully match the called genes, so a read error is possible. This chain connects TRBV5-3 to TRBJ2-7; 7 nucleotides agree with TRBD1. TRBV5-3 falls under the ORF class, with uncertain function. This CDR3 contains 14 residues. CDR3 DNA: TGTGCCAGCAGCTCCTACAGGGGCACCTACGAGCAGTACTTC. Translating it yields CASSSYRGTYEQYF.

This sequence joins TRBV7-2 and TRBJ1-1; no clear D. V dropped 1 base and J dropped 3 bases, with 12 bases sitting between them. This CDR3 comprises 15 residues. CDR1 SGHTA and CDR2 FQGNSA come from the germline V gene. The CDR3 spells CASSLVAGYDTEAFF. CDR3 DNA sequence: TGTGCCAGCAGCTTAGTGGCAGGATACGACACTGAAGCTTTCTTT.

V usage is TRBV7-3 and J usage is TRBJ1-1, with D unresolved. The CDR3 covers 12 residues. V was clipped by 7 bases and J by 7 bases, with 13 bases between them. Germline CDR1 is SGHTA and CDR2 is FQGTGA. CDR3 coding DNA: TGTGCCAGCACCTCTGACATGGGTGAAGCTTTCTTT. It codes for CASTSDMGEAFF.

This chain uses TRBV6-1 with TRBJ1-1, with D uncertain. Germline V gives CDR1 MNHNS, CDR2 SASEGT. V was shortened by 4 bases and J by 0 bases, with 12 bases between the two germline ends. CDR3 length: 15 amino acids. DNA of the CDR3: TGTGCCAGCAGTGCTCCTTTCAGCCTGAACACTGAAGCTTTCTTT. It specifies CASSAPFSLNTEAFF.

The gene calls are TRBV7-9 and TRBJ2-5; no definite D call. This CDR3 spans 18 amino acids. CDR1 SEHNR and CDR2 FQNEAQ come from the germline V gene (reference sequence). V was pared by 1 base and J by 1 base, with 19 bases between. This chain's CDR3 is CASSLEPPPWGFQETQYF. The CDR3 DNA sequence: TGTGCCAGCAGCTTAGAGCCCCCTCCGTGGGGATTCCAAGAGACCCAGTACTTC.

The chain links TRBV9 to TRBJ2-7, with 12 bases aligning to TRBD2. The trim removed 4 bases at V and 3 bases at J, leaving 5 bases unmatched. The germline V gene encodes CDR1 SGDLS and CDR2 YYNGEE. This CDR3 has 15 residues. The CDR3 is CASSPRLAGDYEQYF. The DNA for the CDR3 is TGTGCCAGCAGCCCAAGACTAGCGGGAGACTACGAGCAGTACTTC. The full variable domain, rest sourced from reference TRBV9 and TRBJ2-7, is DSGVTQTPKHLITATGQRVTLRCSPRSGDLSVYWYQQSLDQGLQFLIQYYNGEERAKGNILERFSAQQFPDLHSELNLSSLELGDSALYFCASSPRLAGDYEQYFGPGTRLTVT.

The chain carries TRBV6-1 and TRBJ1-5; D uncertain. The V gene's germline CDR1 is MNHNS and CDR2 SASEGT. V was trimmed by 6 bases and J by 4 bases, leaving 10 bases between them. This CDR3 spans 13 amino acids. CDR3: CASREERNQPQHF. CDR3 nucleotide sequence: TGTGCCAGCAGAGAGGAACGGAATCAGCCCCAGCATTTT.

V is TRBV9 and J is TRBJ2-3; possibly TRBD2 for D (6 bases). The germline gives CDR1 SGDLS, CDR2 YYNGEE. Trimming removed 3 bases from V and 7 bases from J, with 18 bases in between. The CDR3 consists of 15 residues. The CDR3 DNA reads as TGTGCCAGCAGCGCCCAGCGGGCCCCCGGCAATACGCAGTATTTT. Amino acid sequence: CASSAQRAPGNTQYF.

The chain recombines TRBV7-3 with TRBJ2-3; the D gene could be TRBD1 or TRBD2 (6 bases each). This CDR3 contains 15 residues. Trimming removed 0 bases from V and 6 bases from J, with 13 bases in between. Germline CDR1 SGHTA, CDR2 FQGTGA. CDR3 loop: CASSLTGGRVDTQYF. The CDR3 DNA reads TGTGCCAGCAGCTTAACTGGGGGGCGGGTGGATACGCAGTATTTT. Full variable domain (outside the CDR3, taken from reference TRBV7-3 and TRBJ2-3): GAGVSQTPSNKVTEKGKYVELRCDPISGHTALYWYRQSLGQGPEFLIYFQGTGAADDSGLPNDRFFAVRPEGSVSTLKIQRTERGDSAVYLCASSLTGGRVDTQYFGPGTRLTVL.

This clonotype was observed a handful of times. The J gene is TRBJ2-3, the V gene TRBV5-4; 8 bases fit TRBD2. This CDR3 region has 14 residues. Germline V gene data show CDR1 as SGHNT and CDR2 as YYREEE (reference sequence). V gave up 0 bases and J gave up 3 bases; unmatched junction bases: 0. CDR3 bases: TGTGCCAGCAGCTTGGAGCGGGGGACAGATACGCAGTATTTT. Protein sequence: CASSLERGTDTQYF.

The rearrangement joins TRBV7-9 to TRBJ2-5; D not resolved. Per the germline V gene, CDR1 is SEHNR and CDR2 is FQNEAQ (reference sequence). This CDR3 contains 13 residues. Deletions cut 3 bases from V and 5 bases from J, with 10 bases between. The CDR3: CASSLWAGETQYF. The CDR3 bases are TGTGCCAGCAGCTTGTGGGCCGGGGAGACCCAGTACTTC. Full variable domain (outside the CDR3, taken from reference TRBV7-9 and TRBJ2-5): DTGVSQNPRHKITKRGQNVTFRCDPISEHNRLYWYRQTLGQGPEFLTYFQNEAQLEKSRLLSDRFSAERPKGSFSTLEIQRTEQGDSAMYLCASSLWAGETQYFGPGTRLLVL.

This clonotype appeared a few times. This sequence joins TRBV7-6 and TRBJ2-2; TRBD2 matches 8 bases. Unmatched junction bases numbered 2, after V lost 5 bases and J lost 3 bases. This CDR3 has 14 amino acids. Germline CDR1 and CDR2: SGHVS and FNYEAQ. The CDR3 DNA is TGTGCCAGCAGCCGGGGGGGTGACACCGGGGAGCTGTTTTTT. Translating gives CASSRGGDTGELFF.

The rearrangement uses TRBV28 and TRBJ1-5; TRBD1 matches at 7 bases. Losses at the gene ends were 5 bases for V and 9 bases for J; bases not matched to a gene: 10. Germline V gene sequence: CDR1 MDHEN, CDR2 SYDVKM. CDR3 size: 14 residues. DNA of the CDR3: TGTGCCAGCAGTCACCGGGACAGAAGATCGCCCCAGCATTTT. Translation gives CASSHRDRRSPQHF.

J is TRBJ2-7 and V is TRBV27, with 13 bases lining up with TRBD2. V gave up 3 bases and J gave up 0 bases; unmatched junction bases: 8. Germline CDR1 MNHEY, CDR2 SMNVEV (reference sequence). The CDR3 is made up of 18 amino acids. Here the CDR3 DNA reads TGTGCCAGCAGTTTTACTGGACTAGCGGGAGCGCACTCCTACGAGCAGTACTTC. Its protein product is CASSFTGLAGAHSYEQYF.

This rearrangement joins TRBV27 to TRBJ1-5; the match to TRBD1 covers 7 bases. Germline CDR1 and CDR2: MNHEY and SMNVEV (reference sequence). CDR3 size: 17 residues. The V segment lost 2 bases and the J segment 1 base; nucleotides outside the gene matches: 8. The CDR3 loop is CASSLEGTALSNQPQHF. In DNA, the CDR3 is TGTGCCAGCAGTTTAGAAGGGACAGCTCTAAGCAATCAGCCCCAGCATTTT.

This clonotype showed up just a few times. The chain employs TRBV7-2 and TRBJ2-7; TRBD2 matches 8 bases. V lost 5 bases, J lost 9 bases, and 12 bases stayed unmatched. This CDR3 has 14 amino acids. Germline assignment: CDR1 SGHTA and CDR2 FQGNSA. The CDR3: CASSPGGAKNGQYF. CDR3 coding DNA: TGTGCCAGCAGCCCCGGGGGGGCCAAAAACGGGCAGTACTTC.

This chain connects TRBV19 to TRBJ1-1, with D uncertain. Germline V CDR1 and CDR2: LNHDA, SQIVND (reference sequence). The ends were cut back, 7 bases at V and 5 bases at J, with 14 bases in the middle. The CDR3 is made up of 13 amino acids. CDR3 DNA sequence: TGTGCCAGTATTACCCACGGTCCAACTGAAGCTTTCTTT. Amino acids: CASITHGPTEAFF.

This clonotype was found many times. CDR3 sequence: CASSPRDRFNYGYTF. Here the CDR3 DNA reads TGTGCCAGTAGTCCCCGGGACAGATTTAACTATGGCTACACCTTC. The chain employs TRBV19 and TRBJ1-2, with 7 bases matching TRBD1. Germline CDR1 reads LNHDA; CDR2 reads SQIVND (reference sequence). This CDR3 comprises 15 residues. With 5 bases clipped from V and 1 base from J, the junction kept 7 bases outside the gene matches.

This clonotype was seen more than once but under ten times. One end of the junction is discordant with germline, which a read error may explain. The chain links TRBV4-1 to TRBJ1-1; a weak D match, TRBD1 (6 bases). The CDR3 covers 15 residues. The germline CDR1 and CDR2 sequences are MGHRA and YSYEKL. CDR3 nucleotide sequence: TGCGCCAGCAGCCAAGAACCCCAGGGGAACGCTGAAGCTTTCTTT. Its protein is CASSQEPQGNAEAFF.

The gene calls are TRBV19 and TRBJ1-3; D remains ambiguous. Trimming stripped 3 bases from V and 0 bases from J, with 12 bases between. The CDR3 runs 16 residues. Germline V gene sequence: CDR1 LNHDA, CDR2 SQIVND (reference sequence). The CDR3 nucleotides read TGTGCCAGTAGTATGCGGCCCGGGAGCTCTGGAAACACCATATATTTT. Encoded protein: CASSMRPGSSGNTIYF. Using reference TRBV19 and TRBJ1-3 for the parts outside the CDR3, the full variable domain is DGGITQSPKYLFRKEGQNVTLSCEQNLNHDAMYWYRQDPGQGLRLIYYSQIVNDFQKGDIAEGYSVSREKKESFPLTVTSAQKNPTAFYLCASSMRPGSSGNTIYFGEGSWLTVV.